The clone carrying this T cell receptor (beta chain) was recorded at least ten times. Its antigen is still unknown. These data are taken from a study of T-cell reconstitution after alpha-beta-depleted transplantation in children. The TCRbeta library incorporated unique molecular identifiers. TCRdb processed the PCR reads anew with MiXCR; each CDR3 protein has one entry. The sample carries about 200,000 distinct CDR3 sequences, about 8.7% recorded once. Findings and limits, study-wide: The origin of high day-60 TCRbeta diversity in some patients lay in surviving recipient T cells and thymic progenitors. Newly made T cells mostly supplied T-cell counts and diversity one year after transplant.

The source material was PBMCs, mostly from graft donor cells, sampled 360 days after TCRalphabeta/CD19-depleted stem cell transplant. The clonotype comes from a male patient aged 2 to 10 who had a stem cell transplant for acute myeloid leukemia, so the T cells may come from the graft donor.

The CDR3 loop is CASRAGTYNEQFF. As DNA, the CDR3 is TGTGCCAGCAGGGCGGGGACCTACAATGAGCAGTTCTTC. This chain connects TRBV6-2 or TRBV6-3 to TRBJ2-1, with D possibly TRBD2 on 6 matching bases. Germline V gene lookup returns CDR1 MNHEY and CDR2 SVGEGT. Trimming left V 6 bases short and J 2 bases short, with 8 bases between. This CDR3 contains 13 residues.